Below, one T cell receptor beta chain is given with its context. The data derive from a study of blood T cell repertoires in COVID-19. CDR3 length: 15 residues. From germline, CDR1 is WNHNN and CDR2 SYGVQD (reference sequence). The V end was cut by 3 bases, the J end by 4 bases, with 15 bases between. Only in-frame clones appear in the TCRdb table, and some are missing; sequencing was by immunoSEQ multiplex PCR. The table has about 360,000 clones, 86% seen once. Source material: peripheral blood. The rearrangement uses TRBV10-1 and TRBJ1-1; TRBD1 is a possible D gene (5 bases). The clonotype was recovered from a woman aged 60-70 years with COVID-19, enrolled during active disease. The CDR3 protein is CASSELIGGSTEAFF. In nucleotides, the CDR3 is TGCGCCAGCAGTGAACTCATCGGGGGGAGCACTGAAGCTTTCTTT.